The rows below give T cell receptor beta chains drawn from one sample of a study of OX40 agonist ivuxolimab in advanced cancers. Profiled with immunoSEQ multiplex PCR; TCRdb holds only in-frame clones, not every one. This table has approximately 51,000 clones, 70% to 80% appearing once. The sequencing here drew on CD4+ or CD8+ T cells sorted from blood, taken in a trial of the OX40 agonist ivuxolimab. The receptors stem from an adult with an advanced solid tumor such as melanoma, head and neck, liver or kidney cancer. The CDR3 runs from the conserved cysteine through the conserved F or W. D genes are given only for firm matches. The size entry is marked missing in some rows and otherwise reads once, few, many or a size class.

d_gene,abundance,v_gene,j_gene,CDR3nt,CDR3aa
NA,NA,TRBV28,TRBJ2-1,TGTGCCAGCAGGGGGTCAGGGAGGACTCATCAGTTCTTC,CASRGSGRTHQFF
NA,NA,TRBV7-8,TRBJ1-3,TGTGCCAGCAGCTTAAGGTTCTCTCGCACAGGGGGAAACACCATATATTTT,CASSLRFSRTGGNTIYF
NA,NA,TRBV13,TRBJ2-7,TGTGCCAGCAGCTTAGCGGGGCCCAAGTCCTACGAGCAGTACTTC,CASSLAGPKSYEQYF
TRBD2,NA,TRBV7-3,TRBJ2-3,TGTGCCAGCAGCCTGGGGACTAGCGGGAGTACGCAGTATTTT,CASSLGTSGSTQYF
TRBD1,NA,TRBV27,TRBJ2-7,TGTGCCAGCAGTTTCGGAGGGACAGGGTCCCACGAGCAGTACTTC,CASSFGGTGSHEQYF
TRBD1,NA,TRBV6-1,TRBJ1-1,TGTGCCAGCAGTGTGCGACAGGGACAGAACACTGAAGCTTTCTTT,CASSVRQGQNTEAFF
TRBD1,NA,TRBV28,TRBJ2-3,TGTGCCAGCAGTTTATGGACAGGGGGCACAGATACGCAGTATTTT,CASSLWTGGTDTQYF
TRBD2,once,TRBV10-2,TRBJ2-3,TGCGCCAGCAGTTCCAAACTAGCGGGAGGATCAGATACGCAGTATTTT,CASSSKLAGGSDTQYF
NA,NA,TRBV30,TRBJ2-7,TGTGCCTGGAGTGCCCTAGTCGAGCAGTACTTC,CAWSALVEQYF
TRBD1,once,TRBV9,TRBJ2-1,TGTGCCAGCAGCGTTCTCAGGGGGTCTTATGAGCAGTTCTTC,CASSVLRGSYEQFF
NA,few,TRBV27,TRBJ2-2,TGTGCCAGCAGTTCCCGCGGACTGGTAGACACCGGGGAGCTGTTTTTT,CASSSRGLVDTGELFF
NA,NA,TRBV18,TRBJ1-5,TGTGCCAGCTCAGACAGAGGCGATCAGCCCCAGCATTTT,CASSDRGDQPQHF
NA,NA,TRBV28,TRBJ1-6,TGTGCCAGCAGTTTCCTGGCAGGTTTTTCCAATTTGGCACCCCTCCACTTT,CASSFLAGFSNLAPLHF
NA,NA,TRBV4-2,TRBJ2-5,TGTGCCAGCAGCTTGGGGGGGAACAGGGTGGAGACCCAGTACTTC,CASSLGGNRVETQYF
TRBD2,NA,TRBV29-1,TRBJ2-1,TGCAGCGTGAAGAGCGGGACGTCCTACAATGAGCAGTTCTTC,CSVKSGTSYNEQFF
NA,NA,TRBV19,TRBJ1-1,TGTGCCAGTAGTAAACCGATGATGGTGGGCACTGAAGCTTTCTTT,CASSKPMMVGTEAFF
NA,few,TRBV5-5,TRBJ1-6,TGTGCCAGCAGCTTGGACCCGGGGTCACCCCTCCACTTT,CASSLDPGSPLHF
NA,once,TRBV9,TRBJ2-3,TGTGCCAGCAGCGTAGTATCCAGCACAGATACGCAGTATTTT,CASSVVSSTDTQYF
TRBD1,many,TRBV29-1,TRBJ2-7,TGCAGCGCCGGACAGGGCCCTGGGTACGAGCAGTACTTC,CSAGQGPGYEQYF
NA,NA,TRBV19,TRBJ2-6,TGTGCCAGTAGTGTGGTGAGCTCTGGGGCCAACGTCCTGACTTTC,CASSVVSSGANVLTF
NA,NA,TRBV18,TRBJ2-7,TGTGCCAGCTCACGGTCTGACAGTTTGGCGGGCTACGAGCAGTACTTC,CASSRSDSLAGYEQYF
NA,NA,TRBV5-4,TRBJ2-2,TGTGCCAGCAGCCCCTTGGACTCTAACACCGGGGAGCTGTTTTTT,CASSPLDSNTGELFF
TRBD1,NA,TRBV2,TRBJ1-5,TGTGCCAGCAGCGCGGGACAGGGACTAGGAAGCAATCAGCCCCAGCATTTT,CASSAGQGLGSNQPQHF
NA,once,TRBV6-6,TRBJ2-3,TGTGCCAGCAGCTCGAAAGCGGTATTGGGCACAGATACGCAGTATTTT,CASSSKAVLGTDTQYF
TRBD2,NA,TRBV28,TRBJ2-2,TGTGCCAGCACCTCCCACGGGGGAGGGACCGGGGAGCTGTTTTTT,CASTSHGGGTGELFF
TRBD1,NA,TRBV5-1,TRBJ1-5,TGCGCCAGCAGCTTAGGGACAGGGGGCCGAAATCAGCCCCAGCATTTT,CASSLGTGGRNQPQHF
NA,NA,TRBV6-5,TRBJ1-4,TGTGCCAGCAGTTACGTGGAGTCTGGGGAAAAACTGTTTTTT,CASSYVESGEKLFF
NA,NA,TRBV5-1,TRBJ1-5,TGCGCCAGCAGCTTGGGAGGGGGAGCTCAGCCCCAGCATTTT,CASSLGGGAQPQHF
NA,NA,TRBV27,TRBJ2-3,TGTGCCAGCAAACAGTCTAGCACAGATACGCAGTATTTT,CASKQSSTDTQYF
TRBD1,few,TRBV5-1,TRBJ2-7,TGCGCCAGCGTCGGGGGGACAGGGGGCGAGCAGTACTTC,CASVGGTGGEQYF
NA,NA,TRBV2,TRBJ2-2,TGTGCCAGCCTGAGAGGGGGTCGGGCGAACACCGGGGAGCTGTTTTTT,CASLRGGRANTGELFF
NA,NA,TRBV7-7,TRBJ2-7,TGTGCTAGCAGCTTCCAGACCAGTGGCGAGCAGTACTTC,CASSFQTSGEQYF
TRBD2,NA,TRBV19,TRBJ2-7,TGTGCCAGTAGCTCGACTAGCGGGAGTCTGGGGTACGAGCAGTACTTC,CASSSTSGSLGYEQYF
TRBD2,NA,TRBV11-3,TRBJ2-1,TGTGCCAGCAGCCCAGGGACTAGCGGGAGTCATAATGAGCAGTTCTTC,CASSPGTSGSHNEQFF
NA,NA,TRBV4-3,TRBJ2-6,TGCGCCAGCAGCCGCATGACTACGGCCCCTAGCTCTGGGGCCAACGTCCTGACTTTC,CASSRMTTAPSSGANVLTF
NA,NA,TRBV5-1,TRBJ1-1,TGCGCCAGCAGCTTGGAGGGGAGGGTAGCTTTCTTT,CASSLEGRVAFF
TRBD2,NA,TRBV5-1,TRBJ2-5,TGCGCCAGCAGCTTGGGGCCTAGCGGGACACAAACCCAGTACTTC,CASSLGPSGTQTQYF
TRBD2,NA,TRBV7-9,TRBJ2-3,TGTGCCAGCAGCTTAGTAGCGGGAGTGTCTGCAGATACGCAGTATTTT,CASSLVAGVSADTQYF
TRBD1,NA,TRBV4-1,TRBJ1-3,TGCGCCAGCAGCTCTTTGTACCGGGGACAGGGCGGTCGAAACACCATATATTTT,CASSSLYRGQGGRNTIYF
NA,few,TRBV10-3,TRBJ2-3,TGTGCCATCAGTGTGGCTTCTAGCACAGATACGCAGTATTTT,CAISVASSTDTQYF
NA,NA,TRBV13,TRBJ2-7,TGTGCCAGCAGCTTAGTTGGGGGGCGCACCTACGAGCAGTACTTC,CASSLVGGRTYEQYF
NA,NA,TRBV6-1,TRBJ1-2,TGTGCCAGCAGTGAAGCGAAGGGCTATGGCTACACCTTC,CASSEAKGYGYTF
TRBD2,NA,TRBV7-3,TRBJ2-1,TGTGCCAGCAGCTCAATTCCCCTAGCGGGAGGGTACAATGAGCAGTTCTTC,CASSSIPLAGGYNEQFF
NA,NA,TRBV19,TRBJ2-5,TGTGCCAGTAGTAGGGGGTCACGCCAAGAGACCCAGTACTTC,CASSRGSRQETQYF
NA,NA,TRBV29-1,TRBJ1-5,TGCAGCGTGGGGGGGAGCAATCAGCCCCAGCATTTT,CSVGGSNQPQHF
TRBD2,NA,TRBV2,TRBJ2-5,TGTGCCAGCAGTGGGGAGGGAGGGATAATTCAAGAGACCCAGTACTTC,CASSGEGGIIQETQYF
NA,NA,TRBV6-1,TRBJ1-2,TGTGCCAGCAGCTCGAAAGGGAATTATGGCTACACCTTC,CASSSKGNYGYTF
TRBD2,NA,TRBV5-1,TRBJ2-1,TGCGCCAGCAGCTTGACTAGCGGGAGTGGTGATGAGCAGTTCTTC,CASSLTSGSGDEQFF
NA,once,TRBV2,TRBJ1-6,TGTGCCAGCAGTTCTAGAGGGTCCTATAATTCACCCCTCCACTTT,CASSSRGSYNSPLHF
TRBD1,NA,TRBV6-1,TRBJ1-2,TGTGCCAGCAGTGCCTCGACAGGGGGCGAGGGTGGCTACACCTTC,CASSASTGGEGGYTF
NA,NA,TRBV2,TRBJ2-5,TGTGCCAGCAGCCGTTTGGGCAGCGGGGAGACCCAGTACTTC,CASSRLGSGETQYF
NA,once,TRBV5-1,TRBJ1-2,TGCGCCAGCAGCTTGACCCAGGTTAGCCATGGCTACACCTTC,CASSLTQVSHGYTF